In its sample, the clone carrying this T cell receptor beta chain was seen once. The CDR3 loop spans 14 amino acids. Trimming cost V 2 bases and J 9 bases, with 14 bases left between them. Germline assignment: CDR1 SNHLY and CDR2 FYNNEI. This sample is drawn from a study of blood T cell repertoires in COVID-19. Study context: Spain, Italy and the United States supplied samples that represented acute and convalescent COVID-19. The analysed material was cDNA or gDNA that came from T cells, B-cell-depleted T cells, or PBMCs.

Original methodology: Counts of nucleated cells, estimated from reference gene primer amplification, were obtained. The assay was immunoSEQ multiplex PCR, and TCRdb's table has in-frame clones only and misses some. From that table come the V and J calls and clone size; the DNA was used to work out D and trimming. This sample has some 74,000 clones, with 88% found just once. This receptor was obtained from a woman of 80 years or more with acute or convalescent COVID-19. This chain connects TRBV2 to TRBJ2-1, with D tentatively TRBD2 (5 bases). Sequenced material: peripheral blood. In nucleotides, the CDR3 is TGTGCCAGCAGTGAAAGAGGGATGGGAGTTGAGCAGTTCTTC. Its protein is CASSERGMGVEQFF. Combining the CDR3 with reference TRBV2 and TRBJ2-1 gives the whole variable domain EPEVTQTPSHQVTQMGQEVILRCVPISNHLYFYWYRQILGQKVEFLVSFYNNEISEKSEIFDDQFSVERPDGSNFTLKIRSTKLEDSAMYFCASSERGMGVEQFFGPGTRLTVL.